This T cell receptor (beta chain) was identified in a study of blood T cell repertoires in COVID-19 (dated by TCRdb to the early 2020s). At the level of the whole study: The collaborator samples originated in the United States, Italy and Spain and spanned the acute and convalescent phases of COVID-19. Where available, HLA class I and class II types were obtained from metadata supplied by the sample provider rather than from assay-based typing. The material from the prospective study consisted of cDNA or gDNA derived from T cells, B-cell-depleted T cells, or PBMCs. The dataset comprised deeply sampled blood TCRbeta repertoires from subjects exposed to, actively infected with, or recovered from COVID-19. The samples were drawn from two sources: the first 160 participants of the ongoing ImmuneRACE study, and 1,200 or so subjects contributed by 6 global collaborators. Nearly every sample came with metadata listing a de-identified subject ID, COVID-19 status, age in years and sex. The repertoires were released in a freely available public database meant as a resource for research on the immune response to SARS-CoV-2.

The study at large found these results: How much clinical and demographic metadata was included differed by source and by participant, and the metadata was provided uncurated.

Details on this clone: The clone's antigen remains unknown. Base qualities are missing; no much larger clone stands one base away.

The immunoSEQ Assay, a bias-controlled multiplex PCR, was used to amplify TCRbeta CDR3 regions from genomic DNA. The authors processed their data as follows. The number of nucleated cells in each sample was estimated by amplification of reference gene primers within the assay. Sequence reads were collapsed and filtered to measure the absolute abundance of every unique TCRbeta CDR3 rearrangement. For each sample, productive Simpson clonality was calculated as the square root of Simpson's diversity index across productive rearrangements. Not all clones reach the TCRdb copy of this immuneACCESS table, which keeps in-frame sequences only. Checked studies attribute under half of the gap to unresolved V genes and leave the rest unexplained. The V and J calls and clone size are taken from that table; D and trimming were inferred from the DNA. The sample table shows fewer than 400,000 clones, and roughly 89% are seen once. The ten top clones hold 10% of the sample.

The CDR3, cysteine through phenylalanine, is 15 amino acids long. Only CDR3 DNA is held: 45 bases, read in frame from base 1. Unmatched junction bases come to 4, with V trimmed by 5 bases and J by 2 bases. Sequences SNHLY (CDR1) and FYNNEI (CDR2) are obtained from the germline V gene. Enrolling through a virtual design, the prospective study's participants ranged in age from about 18 to 100 years and lived across some 23 United States geographic areas. In the prospective study, cohorts were assigned on the basis of participant-reported clinical history obtained from a screening survey and a study questionnaire. Recovered participants in ImmuneRACE Cohort 3 were defined as having two consecutive negative NP/OP PCR tests, clearance from a healthcare professional, or resolution of symptoms. In the prospective study, mobile phlebotomists collected whole blood, serum and a nasopharyngeal or oropharyngeal swab from each participant. Over an approximately 2-month period, participants in the prospective study had the option of providing additional blood draws and questionnaires. Prospective study blood samples were shipped either frozen or at room temperature before DNA extraction.

The chain is assembled from TRBV2 and TRBJ2-3, and TRBD2 matches 10 of the central bases. The origin of this receptor is a woman aged 50 to 60 who had recovered from COVID-19. The sample consisted of PBMCs or T cells enriched from blood (not recorded which). In nucleotide form, the sequence is TGTGCCAGCAGTCTAGCGGGGGTGACCACAGATACGCAGTATTTT. It codes for CASSLAGVTTDTQYF. Reference TRBV2 and TRBJ2-3 proteins supply the regions before and after the CDR3; the full variable domain is: EPEVTQTPSHQVTQMGQEVILRCVPISNHLYFYWYRQILGQKVEFLVSFYNNEISEKSEIFDDQFSVERPDGSNFTLKIRSTKLEDSAMYFCASSLAGVTTDTQYFGPGTRLTVL.